The subject of this entry is one T cell receptor (beta chain). This CDR3 spans 17 amino acids. After removal of 0 bases from V and 2 bases from J, the junction contained 8 bases not matched to a gene. The germline V gene encodes CDR1 LNHNV and CDR2 YYDKDF (reference sequence). Primers: 60 Vbeta forward and 13 Jbeta reverse. TCRdb's table, derived via immunoSEQ multiplex PCR, lists solely in-frame clones and lacks some. The sample is made up of 150,000 to 200,000 clones, and the top ten hold about 0.8% of it. The data stem from a study of cytomegalovirus exposure and HLA in healthy donors. The V call is TRBV15, the J call TRBJ2-3; 7 bases are a match to TRBD2. The receptor's source is a woman between 18 and 29 years old in good health and CMV-seropositive. The sequencing input was PBMCs. The CDR3 protein is CATSRDGEGPNTDTQYF. In DNA, the CDR3 is TGTGCCACCAGCAGAGATGGGGAGGGGCCAAACACAGATACGCAGTATTTT.